These 13 T cell receptor beta chains originate from one sample sequenced in a study of cytomegalovirus exposure and HLA in healthy donors. A multiplex PCR was run with 60 Vbeta primers and 13 Jbeta primers. Produced via immunoSEQ multiplex PCR; TCRdb's table is partial and in-frame only. This sample has more than 85,000 clones; roughly 15% occur once, and the top ten carry about 0.79%. Sequenced input: PBMCs. The receptors shown here come from a female donor in good health and CMV-seronegative.

This clone turned up a few times. The chain combines TRBV5-6 with TRBJ1-1; 9 bases agree with TRBD1. The J segment lost 0 bases and the V segment lost 4 bases, leaving 4 bases of the junction unmatched. The CDR3 spans 15 residues. The germline V gene encodes CDR1 SGHDT and CDR2 YYEEEE. The CDR3 spells CASSTTGGLNTEAFF. In DNA form, the CDR3 reads TGTGCCAGCAGCACGACAGGGGGTTTGAACACTGAAGCTTTCTTT.

Note on this clone: The identical CDR3 is also encoded by other nucleotide sequences in the sample. The chain uses TRBV29-1 and TRBJ2-7; the D gene is possibly TRBD1 (7 bases). V lost 6 bases and J 0 bases, leaving 12 bases between the germline ends. The CDR3 sequence is 13 residues long. CDR1 is SQVTM and CDR2 is ANQGSEA in the germline V gene. CDR3 residues: CSVGGQSSYEQYF. The CDR3, as DNA: TGCAGCGTGGGGGGACAGAGCTCCTACGAGCAGTACTTC.

The chain links TRBV2 to TRBJ1-5; perhaps TRBD1 as D (5 bases). Trimming left V 6 bases short and J 6 bases short, with 18 bases between. CDR3 length equals 15 residues. In germline, CDR1 is SNHLY, CDR2 FYNNEI. As DNA, the CDR3 is TGTGCCAGCAGGGGACTGGGGGAGGGTTCTCAGCCCCAGCATTTT. This translates into CASRGLGEGSQPQHF.

The chain employs TRBV9 and TRBJ2-3; 11 nucleotides line up with TRBD2. The CDR3 is made up of 17 amino acids. The junction had 12 bases not matched to a gene; V was cut back by 4 bases and J by 5 bases. Germline V gene sequence: CDR1 SGDLS, CDR2 YYNGEE. CDR3 sequence reads: CASSSRGGLAGGDTQYF. The CDR3 DNA reads as TGTGCCAGCAGCTCCCGAGGCGGTCTAGCGGGGGGAGATACGCAGTATTTT.

This chain connects TRBV9 to TRBJ2-1; tentatively, D is TRBD2 (5 bases). Trimming removed 6 bases from V and 7 bases from J, with 14 bases in between. The CDR3 has 13 residues. The germline gives CDR1 SGDLS, CDR2 YYNGEE. CDR3: CASTSGRGNEQFF. Written as DNA, the CDR3 is TGTGCCAGCACCTCTGGCCGGGGTAATGAGCAGTTCTTC. The full variable domain, rest sourced from reference TRBV9 and TRBJ2-1, is DSGVTQTPKHLITATGQRVTLRCSPRSGDLSVYWYQQSLDQGLQFLIQYYNGEERAKGNILERFSAQQFPDLHSELNLSSLELGDSALYFCASTSGRGNEQFFGPGTRLTVL.

This sequence joins TRBV6-1 and TRBJ2-3; 10 positions match TRBD2. Per germline, CDR1 MNHNS and CDR2 SASEGT. The CDR3 covers 14 residues. V lost 10 bases, J lost 2 bases, and 6 bases stayed unmatched. In DNA, the CDR3 is TGTGCCACCACTACTAGCGGGAACACAGATACGCAGTATTTT. It is translated as CATTTSGNTDTQYF.

The chain couples TRBV7-2 to TRBJ2-7, with TRBD2 matching 12 bases. Unmatched junction bases numbered 0, after V lost 0 bases and J lost 6 bases. Germline V gene lookup returns CDR1 SGHTA and CDR2 FQGNSA. The CDR3 consists of 14 residues. CDR3 nucleotide sequence: TGTGCCAGCAGCTTAGCACTAGCGGGAGGCGAGCAGTACTTC. It encodes CASSLALAGGEQYF.

This clone was seen a few times. The chain combines TRBV29-1 with TRBJ2-1; 7 bases align to TRBD1. From germline, CDR1 is SQVTM and CDR2 ANQGSEA. The V gene end was trimmed by 6 bases and the J gene end by 0 bases; junction bases not matched to a gene: 5. The CDR3 length is 14 residues. In nucleotides, the CDR3 is TGCAGCGTCCCGGGACAGCACTCCTACAATGAGCAGTTCTTC. It encodes CSVPGQHSYNEQFF.

This clone has more than one count but fewer than ten. The V and J genes are TRBV10-2 and TRBJ2-7, with D perhaps matching TRBD1 (6 bases). The V and J ends lost 4 bases and 6 bases respectively, with 13 bases between them. This CDR3 has 13 amino acids. Per the germline V gene, CDR1 is WSHSY and CDR2 is SAAADI. The chain's CDR3 is CASSATQGSEQYF. CDR3 in DNA: TGCGCCAGCAGTGCGACACAGGGAAGCGAGCAGTACTTC.

This clone was seen more than once but under ten times. The chain is built from TRBV7-2 and TRBJ2-1; 12 bases map to TRBD2. Germline CDR1 and CDR2: SGHTA and FQGNSA. V gave up 1 base and J gave up 6 bases; unmatched junction bases: 10. CDR3 length: 18 residues. The DNA for the CDR3 is TGTGCCAGCAGCTTAGAGTACCTAGCGGGGGGGCCTAGCAATGAGCAGTTCTTC. It codes for CASSLEYLAGGPSNEQFF.

This clone was counted between two and nine times. The rearrangement joins TRBV23-1 to TRBJ2-2, with TRBD2 matching 15 bases. TRBV23-1 qualifies as an ORF whose function is uncertain. The CDR3 loop spans 19 amino acids. V lost 4 bases to trimming and J lost 1 base; unmatched junction nucleotides: 7. CDR3 in DNA: TGCGCCAGCAGTCGACCGGGACTAGCGGGGGGAAAGAACACCGGGGAGCTGTTTTTT. As protein: CASSRPGLAGGKNTGELFF.

This sequence joins TRBV25-1 and TRBJ2-7, with 8 bases matching TRBD1. Germline-derived CDR1 and CDR2 are MGHDK and SYGVNS. J was trimmed by 3 bases and V by 2 bases; bases with no gene match: 3. The CDR3 is 14 amino acids. The CDR3 coding sequence is TGTGCCAGCAGTGAAGGGACAGGCCACTACGAGCAGTACTTC. The encoded protein is CASSEGTGHYEQYF.

This sequence joins TRBV5-6 and TRBJ2-7; TRBD1 matches 9 bases. Trimming cost V 0 bases and J 5 bases; bases outside gene matches: 6. CDR3 length: 15 residues. Per the germline V gene, CDR1 is SGHDT and CDR2 is YYEEEE. CDR3 in amino acids: CASSLVGDRVNEQYF. The CDR3 DNA sequence: TGTGCCAGCAGCTTGGTAGGGGACAGGGTTAACGAGCAGTACTTC.